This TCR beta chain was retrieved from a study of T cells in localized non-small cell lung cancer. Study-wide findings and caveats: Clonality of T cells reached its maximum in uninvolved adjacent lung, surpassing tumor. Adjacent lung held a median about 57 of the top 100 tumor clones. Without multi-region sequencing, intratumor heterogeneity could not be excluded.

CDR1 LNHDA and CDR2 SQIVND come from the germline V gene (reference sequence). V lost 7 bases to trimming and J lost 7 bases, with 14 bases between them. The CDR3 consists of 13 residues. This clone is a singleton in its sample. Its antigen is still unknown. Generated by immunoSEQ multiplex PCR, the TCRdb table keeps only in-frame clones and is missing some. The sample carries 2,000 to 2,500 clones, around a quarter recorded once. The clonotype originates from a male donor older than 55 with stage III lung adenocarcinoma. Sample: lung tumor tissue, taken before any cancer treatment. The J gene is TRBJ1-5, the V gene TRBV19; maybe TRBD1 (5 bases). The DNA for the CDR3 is TGTGCCAGTAAGGGGCCGGTCTACCAGCCCCAGCATTTT. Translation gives CASKGPVYQPQHF.